This T cell receptor beta chain is drawn from a study of T-cell reconstitution after alpha-beta-depleted transplantation in children. Preparation of the TCRbeta library involved a method that used unique molecular identifiers. MiXCR was run by TCRdb on the PCR reads, yielding one entry per CDR3 protein. The sample lists around 300,000 distinct CDR3 sequences, about 9.5% occurring once. V lost 3 bases and J 3 bases, leaving 11 bases between the germline ends. This CDR3 spans 14 amino acids. Germline V gene sequence: CDR1 SGHTA, CDR2 FQGNSA. The chain carries TRBV7-2 and TRBJ2-5; the D is unclear. The receptor's source is a boy under two years old with acute myeloid leukemia, due to receive a stem cell transplant. Source: PBMCs, taken before TCRalphabeta/CD19-depleted stem cell transplant. The CDR3 sequence: CASSFNGVKETQYF. CDR3 coding DNA: TGTGCCAGCAGCTTTAATGGGGTCAAAGAGACCCAGTACTTC.